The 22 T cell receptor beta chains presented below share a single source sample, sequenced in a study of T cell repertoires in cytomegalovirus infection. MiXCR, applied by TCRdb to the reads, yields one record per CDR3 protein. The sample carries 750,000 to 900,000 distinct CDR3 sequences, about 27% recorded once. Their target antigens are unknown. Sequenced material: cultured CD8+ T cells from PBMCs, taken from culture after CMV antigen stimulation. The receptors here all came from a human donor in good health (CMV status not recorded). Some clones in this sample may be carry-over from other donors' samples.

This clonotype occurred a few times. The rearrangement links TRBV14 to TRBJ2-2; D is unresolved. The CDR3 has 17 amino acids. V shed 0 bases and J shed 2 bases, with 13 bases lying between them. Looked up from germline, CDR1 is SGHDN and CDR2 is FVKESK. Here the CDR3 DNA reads TGTGCCAGCAGCCAAGATAGCTGGAGCGTTAACACCGGGGAGCTGTTTTTT. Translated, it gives CASSQDSWSVNTGELFF.

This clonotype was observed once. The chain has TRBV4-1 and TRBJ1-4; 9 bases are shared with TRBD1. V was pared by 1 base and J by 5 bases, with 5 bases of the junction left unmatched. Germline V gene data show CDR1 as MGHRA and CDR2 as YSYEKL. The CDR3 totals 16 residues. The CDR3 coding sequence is TGCGCCAGCAGCCAAGCCCCCGGGACAGGGAATGAAAAACTGTTTTTT. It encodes CASSQAPGTGNEKLFF.

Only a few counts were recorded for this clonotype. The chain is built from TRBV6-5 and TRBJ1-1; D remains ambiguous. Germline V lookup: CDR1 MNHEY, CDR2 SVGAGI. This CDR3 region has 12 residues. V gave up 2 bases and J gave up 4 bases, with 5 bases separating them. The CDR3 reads CASSYPPTEAFF. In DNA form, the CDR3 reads TGTGCCAGCAGTTACCCCCCCACTGAAGCTTTCTTT.

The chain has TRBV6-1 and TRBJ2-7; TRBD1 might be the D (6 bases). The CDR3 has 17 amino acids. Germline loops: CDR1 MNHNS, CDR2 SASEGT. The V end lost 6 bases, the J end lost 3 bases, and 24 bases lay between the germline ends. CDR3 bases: TGTGCCAGCAGCGAACAGGGCCCTTGGTTAGAAGGCTACGAGCAGTACGTC. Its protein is CASSEQGPWLEGYEQYV.

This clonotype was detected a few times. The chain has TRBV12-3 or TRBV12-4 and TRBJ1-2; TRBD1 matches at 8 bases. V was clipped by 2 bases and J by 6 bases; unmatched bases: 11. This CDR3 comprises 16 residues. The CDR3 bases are TGTGCCAGCAGTTTACCAGGGGGCGGCCTTGGGGATGGCTACACCTTC. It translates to CASSLPGGGLGDGYTF.

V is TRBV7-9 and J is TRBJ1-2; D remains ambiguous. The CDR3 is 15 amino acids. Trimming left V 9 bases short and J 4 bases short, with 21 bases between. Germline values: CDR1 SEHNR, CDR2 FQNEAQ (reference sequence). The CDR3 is CASLLFLETVYGYTF. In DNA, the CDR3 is TGTGCCAGTCTCCTGTTTCTAGAAACCGTCTATGGCTACACCTTC.

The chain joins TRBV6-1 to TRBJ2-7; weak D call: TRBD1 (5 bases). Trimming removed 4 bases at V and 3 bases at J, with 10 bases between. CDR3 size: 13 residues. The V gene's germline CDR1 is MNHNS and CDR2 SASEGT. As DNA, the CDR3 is TGTGCCAGCAGTGCAGGGAATCGCTACGAGCAGTACTTC. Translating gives CASSAGNRYEQYF.

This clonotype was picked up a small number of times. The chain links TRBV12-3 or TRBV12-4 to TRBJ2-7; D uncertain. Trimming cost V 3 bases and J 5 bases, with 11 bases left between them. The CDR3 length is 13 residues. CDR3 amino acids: CASSFLGFDEQYF. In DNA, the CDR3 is TGTGCCAGCAGTTTCTTAGGTTTCGACGAGCAGTACTTC.

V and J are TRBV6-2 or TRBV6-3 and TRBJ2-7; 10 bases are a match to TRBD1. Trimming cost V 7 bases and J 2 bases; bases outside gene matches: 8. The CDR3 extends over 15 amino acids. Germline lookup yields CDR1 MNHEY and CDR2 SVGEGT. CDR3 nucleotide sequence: TGTGCCAGCAAAGAGGTCGGGACAGGGGCCTACGAGCAGTACGTC. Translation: CASKEVGTGAYEQYV.

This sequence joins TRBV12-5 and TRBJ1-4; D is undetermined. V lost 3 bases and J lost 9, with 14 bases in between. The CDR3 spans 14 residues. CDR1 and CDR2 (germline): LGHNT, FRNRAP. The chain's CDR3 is CASGFEGIGKKLFF. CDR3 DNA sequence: TGTGCTAGTGGTTTTGAGGGAATTGGCAAAAAACTGTTTTTT.

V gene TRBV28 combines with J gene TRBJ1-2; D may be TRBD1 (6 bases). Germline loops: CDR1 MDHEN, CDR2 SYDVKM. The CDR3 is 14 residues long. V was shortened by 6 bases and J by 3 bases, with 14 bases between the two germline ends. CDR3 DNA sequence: TGTGCCAGCAGCACTTCTACAGGGTACTATGGCTACACCTTC. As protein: CASSTSTGYYGYTF.

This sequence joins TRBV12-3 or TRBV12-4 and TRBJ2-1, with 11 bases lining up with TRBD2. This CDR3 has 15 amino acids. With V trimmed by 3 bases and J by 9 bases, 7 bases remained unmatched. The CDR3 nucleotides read TGTGCCAGCAGTTTTAGTAGCGGGGGGGCTCGTGAGCAGTTCTTC. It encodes CASSFSSGGAREQFF.

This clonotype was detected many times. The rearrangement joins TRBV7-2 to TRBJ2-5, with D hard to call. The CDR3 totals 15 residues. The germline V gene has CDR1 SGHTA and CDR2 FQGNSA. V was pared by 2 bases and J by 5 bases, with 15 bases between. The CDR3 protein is CASSLRTDGSETQYF. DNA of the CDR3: TGTGCCAGCAGCTTAAGGACGGATGGTTCGGAGACCCAGTACTTC.

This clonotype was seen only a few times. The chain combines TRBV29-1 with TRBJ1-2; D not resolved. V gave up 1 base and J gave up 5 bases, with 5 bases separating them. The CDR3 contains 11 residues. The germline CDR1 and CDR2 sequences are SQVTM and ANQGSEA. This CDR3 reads CSVEARYGYTF. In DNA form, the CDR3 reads TGCAGCGTTGAAGCTAGGTATGGCTACACCTTC.

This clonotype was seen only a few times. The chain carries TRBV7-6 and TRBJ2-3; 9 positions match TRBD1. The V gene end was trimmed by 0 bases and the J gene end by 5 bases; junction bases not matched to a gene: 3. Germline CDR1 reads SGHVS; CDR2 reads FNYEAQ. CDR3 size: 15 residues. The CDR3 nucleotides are TGTGCCAGCAGCTTAGCAGGACAGGGGAGAGATACGCAGTATTTT. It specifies CASSLAGQGRDTQYF.

The CDR3: CASSQDRLVADTQYF. The CDR3 coding sequence is TGCGCCAGCAGCCAAGATAGGCTAGTCGCAGATACGCAGTATTTT. The rearrangement joins TRBV4-1 to TRBJ2-3; unclear D gene. Germline CDR1 and CDR2: MGHRA and YSYEKL. The CDR3 loop spans 15 amino acids. The V and J ends lost 0 bases and 4 bases respectively, with 11 bases between them.

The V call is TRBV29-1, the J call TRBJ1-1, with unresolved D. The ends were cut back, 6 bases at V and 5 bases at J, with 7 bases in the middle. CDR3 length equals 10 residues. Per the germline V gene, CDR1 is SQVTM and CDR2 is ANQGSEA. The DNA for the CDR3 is TGCAGCGTCATGGGAACTGAAGCTTTCTTT. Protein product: CSVMGTEAFF. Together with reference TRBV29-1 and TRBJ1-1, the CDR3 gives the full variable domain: SAVISQKPSRDICQRGTSLTIQCQVDSQVTMMFWYRQQPGQSLTLIATANQGSEATYESGFVIDKFPISRPNLTFSTLTVSNMSPEDSSIYLCSVMGTEAFFGQGTRLTVV.

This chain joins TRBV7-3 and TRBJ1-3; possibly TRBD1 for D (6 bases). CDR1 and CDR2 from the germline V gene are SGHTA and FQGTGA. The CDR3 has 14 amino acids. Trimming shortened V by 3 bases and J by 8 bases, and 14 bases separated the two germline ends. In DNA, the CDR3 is TGTGCCAGCAGCTTGGCGGGGGCCACGGACACCATATATTTT. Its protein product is CASSLAGATDTIYF.

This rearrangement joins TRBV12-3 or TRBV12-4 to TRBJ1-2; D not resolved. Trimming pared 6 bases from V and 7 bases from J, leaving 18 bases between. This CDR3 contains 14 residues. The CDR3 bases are TGTGCCAGCAGCCCCTTCGGGCAGGTGGGTGGCTACACCTTC. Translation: CASSPFGQVGGYTF.

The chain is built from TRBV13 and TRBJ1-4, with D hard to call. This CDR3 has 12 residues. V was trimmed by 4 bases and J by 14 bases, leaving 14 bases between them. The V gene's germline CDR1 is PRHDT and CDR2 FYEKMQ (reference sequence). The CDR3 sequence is CASSSPGSGLFF. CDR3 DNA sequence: TGTGCCAGCAGCTCGCCGGGCTCCGGGCTGTTTTTT.

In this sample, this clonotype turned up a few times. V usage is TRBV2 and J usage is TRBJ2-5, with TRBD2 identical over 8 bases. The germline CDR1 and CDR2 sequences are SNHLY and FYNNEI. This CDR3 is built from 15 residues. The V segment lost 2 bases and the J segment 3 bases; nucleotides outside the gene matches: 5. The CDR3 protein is CASSELVLAEETQYF. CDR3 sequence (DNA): TGTGCCAGCAGTGAATTAGTACTAGCGGAAGAGACCCAGTACTTC.

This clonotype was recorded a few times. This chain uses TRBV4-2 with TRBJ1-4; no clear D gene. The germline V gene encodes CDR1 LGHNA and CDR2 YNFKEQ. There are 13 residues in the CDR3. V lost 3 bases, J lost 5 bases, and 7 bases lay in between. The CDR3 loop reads CASSQSDNEKLFF. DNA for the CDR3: TGTGCCAGCAGCCAGTCGGACAATGAAAAACTGTTTTTT.